Listed below are T cell receptor beta chains from one sample, sequenced in a study of CD8 T cells in Susac syndrome. TCRdb reanalysed the immunoSEQ multiplex PCR reads using MiXCR and keeps one entry per CDR3 protein. Found here are 150,000 to 200,000 distinct CDR3 sequences, 90% to 95% of them singletons; the top ten hold roughly 0.096%. The sample taken for sequencing was CD4+ T cells from PBMCs. The receptor set was obtained from a human donor in good health. Both conserved end residues are part of each CDR3. A D gene is named only where the DNA matches it firmly. Size values are once, few and many counts, or a class for expanded clones, and some rows have none.

abundance: NA
d_gene: NA
j_gene: TRBJ1-5
v_gene: TRBV12-3/TRBV12-4
CDR3nt: TGTGCCACCTCGAACGTCCCACAGCCCCAGCATTTT
CDR3aa: CATSNVPQPQHF

abundance: NA
d_gene: NA
j_gene: TRBJ1-5
v_gene: TRBV28
CDR3nt: TGTGCCAGCAGTCCTCTGGGTCAGGGCGGCCAGCCCCAGCATTTT
CDR3aa: CASSPLGQGGQPQHF

abundance: NA
d_gene: NA
j_gene: TRBJ1-5
v_gene: TRBV28
CDR3nt: TGTGCCAGCGGCGATCAGCCCCAGCATTTT
CDR3aa: CASGDQPQHF

abundance: NA
d_gene: TRBD2
j_gene: TRBJ2-1
v_gene: TRBV5-6
CDR3nt: TGTGCCAGCAGACTCCGGGAGGATGAGCAGTTCTTC
CDR3aa: CASRLREDEQFF

abundance: NA
d_gene: TRBD2
j_gene: TRBJ2-5
v_gene: TRBV14
CDR3nt: TGTGCCAGCAGCCGCGGGACCGGGGGGCAAGAGACCCAGTACTTC
CDR3aa: CASSRGTGGQETQYF

abundance: NA
d_gene: NA
j_gene: TRBJ1-3
v_gene: TRBV7-2
CDR3nt: TGTGCCAGCAGCCAGGATAGACGCTCTGGAAACACCATATATTTT
CDR3aa: CASSQDRRSGNTIYF

abundance: NA
d_gene: NA
j_gene: TRBJ1-2
v_gene: TRBV5-4
CDR3nt: TGTGCCAGCAGCTTGGGGGGCGGGGGGCGAGGCTACACCTTC
CDR3aa: CASSLGGGGRGYTF

abundance: once
d_gene: NA
j_gene: TRBJ2-7
v_gene: TRBV6-5
CDR3nt: TGTGCCAGCAGCATCGGATCTTTCTACGAGCAGTACTTC
CDR3aa: CASSIGSFYEQYF

abundance: NA
d_gene: NA
j_gene: TRBJ1-4
v_gene: TRBV5-1
CDR3nt: TGCGCCAGCAGCTGGACCCCGGGGCGAGCTAATGAAAAACTGTTTTTT
CDR3aa: CASSWTPGRANEKLFF

abundance: few
d_gene: NA
j_gene: TRBJ2-4
v_gene: TRBV6-1
CDR3nt: TGTGCCAGCAGTACCGGGACCACAAAGAACATTCAGTACTTC
CDR3aa: CASSTGTTKNIQYF

abundance: NA
d_gene: TRBD1
j_gene: TRBJ1-2
v_gene: TRBV6-5
CDR3nt: TGTGCCAGCAGACTAGACAGGGGTGACGGCTACACCTTC
CDR3aa: CASRLDRGDGYTF

abundance: NA
d_gene: NA
j_gene: TRBJ1-1
v_gene: TRBV7-2
CDR3nt: TGTGCCAGCAGCCTGGACATAATGAACACTGAAGCTTTCTTT
CDR3aa: CASSLDIMNTEAFF

abundance: NA
d_gene: NA
j_gene: TRBJ1-3
v_gene: TRBV28
CDR3nt: TGTGCCAGCAGCTTACAGGGAAACACCATATATTTT
CDR3aa: CASSLQGNTIYF

abundance: few
d_gene: NA
j_gene: TRBJ2-3
v_gene: TRBV27
CDR3nt: TGTGCCAGCAAGCAGGGTAGCACAGATACGCAGTATTTT
CDR3aa: CASKQGSTDTQYF

abundance: NA
d_gene: NA
j_gene: TRBJ1-2
v_gene: TRBV9
CDR3nt: TGTGCCAGCAGCGCGGACGGGGGGAACTATGGCTACACCTTC
CDR3aa: CASSADGGNYGYTF

abundance: NA
d_gene: NA
j_gene: TRBJ1-4
v_gene: TRBV29-1
CDR3nt: TGCAGCGTTGAGCCAGGGACAACTAATGAAAAACTGTTTTTT
CDR3aa: CSVEPGTTNEKLFF

abundance: NA
d_gene: NA
j_gene: TRBJ1-5
v_gene: TRBV4-1
CDR3nt: TGCGCCAGCAGCCAAGAGGATCAGCCCCAGCATTTT
CDR3aa: CASSQEDQPQHF

abundance: NA
d_gene: NA
j_gene: TRBJ2-5
v_gene: TRBV6-2/TRBV6-3
CDR3nt: TGTGCCGCGTCCATATCCAGTCTCCAAGAGACCCAGTACTTC
CDR3aa: CAASISSLQETQYF

abundance: NA
d_gene: TRBD1
j_gene: TRBJ1-2
v_gene: TRBV12-3/TRBV12-4
CDR3nt: TGTGCCAGCAGTTTACGGACAGGGGGCGGCTACACCTTC
CDR3aa: CASSLRTGGGYTF

abundance: NA
d_gene: NA
j_gene: TRBJ1-1
v_gene: TRBV11-1
CDR3nt: TGTGCCAGCAGCTTAGGGGGCTCGAACACTGAAGCTTTCTTT
CDR3aa: CASSLGGSNTEAFF

abundance: once
d_gene: TRBD1
j_gene: TRBJ2-2
v_gene: TRBV11-2
CDR3nt: TGTGCCAGCAGCCTCACGTTGGGACAGGACACCGGGGAGCTGTTTTTT
CDR3aa: CASSLTLGQDTGELFF

abundance: NA
d_gene: NA
j_gene: TRBJ1-1
v_gene: TRBV20-1
CDR3nt: TGCAGTGCTAGAGATGGCCGGGGCGCGGGCACTGAAGCTTTCTTT
CDR3aa: CSARDGRGAGTEAFF

abundance: NA
d_gene: NA
j_gene: TRBJ1-5
v_gene: TRBV12-3/TRBV12-4
CDR3nt: TGTGCCAGCAGTTTGACTCATAGCAATCAGCCCCAGCATTTT
CDR3aa: CASSLTHSNQPQHF

abundance: NA
d_gene: NA
j_gene: TRBJ1-2
v_gene: TRBV12-3/TRBV12-4
CDR3nt: TGTGCCAGCACCATAGGGTTGGTCTATGGCTACACCTTC
CDR3aa: CASTIGLVYGYTF

abundance: NA
d_gene: NA
j_gene: TRBJ1-1
v_gene: TRBV6-2/TRBV6-3
CDR3nt: TGTGCCAGCAGTTGGTCTGCCAACACTGAAGCTTTCTTT
CDR3aa: CASSWSANTEAFF

abundance: NA
d_gene: TRBD1
j_gene: TRBJ2-4
v_gene: TRBV15
CDR3nt: TGTGCCACCAGCGCTAGGACAGGGGGCTTGGACATTCAGTACTTC
CDR3aa: CATSARTGGLDIQYF

abundance: NA
d_gene: NA
j_gene: TRBJ2-1
v_gene: TRBV6-6
CDR3nt: TGTGCCAGCAACGGCAACCATGAGCAGTTCTTC
CDR3aa: CASNGNHEQFF

abundance: NA
d_gene: TRBD1
j_gene: TRBJ1-2
v_gene: TRBV6-5
CDR3nt: TGTGCCAGCAGTTGGCTATCAGGGCCGGGACAGCTTAAAGGCTACACCTTC
CDR3aa: CASSWLSGPGQLKGYTF

abundance: NA
d_gene: TRBD1
j_gene: TRBJ1-3
v_gene: TRBV20-1
CDR3nt: TGCAGTGCTAGCGATACGAGACAGGGTGGAAACACCATATATTTT
CDR3aa: CSASDTRQGGNTIYF

abundance: NA
d_gene: NA
j_gene: TRBJ1-1
v_gene: TRBV29-1
CDR3nt: TGCAGCGTGGGAGGGATAGAAGCTTTCTTT
CDR3aa: CSVGGIEAFF

abundance: once
d_gene: NA
j_gene: TRBJ1-6
v_gene: TRBV28
CDR3nt: TGTGCCAGCAGCCTGCCCTCCTATAATTCACCCCTCCACTTT
CDR3aa: CASSLPSYNSPLHF

abundance: NA
d_gene: NA
j_gene: TRBJ1-1
v_gene: TRBV28
CDR3nt: TGTGCCAGCAGCGCTCGAGTGGGGGGGGGATCCACTGAAGCTTTCTTT
CDR3aa: CASSARVGGGSTEAFF

abundance: NA
d_gene: TRBD1
j_gene: TRBJ1-1
v_gene: TRBV7-2
CDR3nt: TGTGCCAGCAGCCCACGGACAGGGAAGACTGAAGCTTTCTTT
CDR3aa: CASSPRTGKTEAFF

abundance: NA
d_gene: TRBD1
j_gene: TRBJ2-1
v_gene: TRBV5-1
CDR3nt: TGCGCCAGCAGCCAAGGAATCGGACAGGGCTACAATGAGCAGTTCTTC
CDR3aa: CASSQGIGQGYNEQFF

abundance: NA
d_gene: NA
j_gene: TRBJ1-3
v_gene: TRBV9
CDR3nt: TGTGCCAGCAGCGTACGAGGTTCTGGAAACACCATATATTTT
CDR3aa: CASSVRGSGNTIYF

abundance: NA
d_gene: TRBD1
j_gene: TRBJ1-6
v_gene: TRBV12-3/TRBV12-4
CDR3nt: TGTGCCAGCAGCTTCAGCCATGGGACAGCAAAATCACCCCTCCACTTT
CDR3aa: CASSFSHGTAKSPLHF

abundance: NA
d_gene: NA
j_gene: TRBJ1-2
v_gene: TRBV27
CDR3nt: TGTGCCAGCAGGCCCAACTGGGGAACCTATGGCTACACCTTC
CDR3aa: CASRPNWGTYGYTF

abundance: NA
d_gene: NA
j_gene: TRBJ1-1
v_gene: TRBV6-6
CDR3nt: TGTGCCTTCAGCGGGCGAGGGACTGAAGCTTTCTTT
CDR3aa: CAFSGRGTEAFF

abundance: NA
d_gene: NA
j_gene: TRBJ1-1
v_gene: TRBV7-2
CDR3nt: TGTGCCAGCAGCTTACAGCCAGCGATTAACACTGAAGCTTTCTTT
CDR3aa: CASSLQPAINTEAFF

abundance: NA
d_gene: NA
j_gene: TRBJ1-1
v_gene: TRBV7-9
CDR3nt: TGTGCCAGCAGCCCATTGGACGGCCGCGCTGAAGCTTTCTTT
CDR3aa: CASSPLDGRAEAFF

abundance: NA
d_gene: NA
j_gene: TRBJ1-1
v_gene: TRBV19
CDR3nt: TGTGCCAGTAGTATGGGAACAGGGTACACTGAAGCTTTCTTT
CDR3aa: CASSMGTGYTEAFF

abundance: NA
d_gene: TRBD1
j_gene: TRBJ2-7
v_gene: TRBV20-1
CDR3nt: TGCAGTGCTTACCCCCGGGACAGGAACGAGCAGTACTTC
CDR3aa: CSAYPRDRNEQYF

abundance: NA
d_gene: TRBD2
j_gene: TRBJ2-3
v_gene: TRBV12-5
CDR3nt: TGTGCTAGTGGTTTGGACGGGGGGAGCACAGATACGCAGTATTTT
CDR3aa: CASGLDGGSTDTQYF

abundance: once
d_gene: TRBD1
j_gene: TRBJ2-2
v_gene: TRBV24-1
CDR3nt: TGTGCCACCAGTGATCAGGGGGCGGGGAGCAACACCGGGGAGCTGTTTTTT
CDR3aa: CATSDQGAGSNTGELFF

abundance: NA
d_gene: NA
j_gene: TRBJ1-4
v_gene: TRBV4-1
CDR3nt: TGCGCCAGCAGCCAAGATTTTGGATCAACTAATGAAAAACTGTTTTTT
CDR3aa: CASSQDFGSTNEKLFF

abundance: NA
d_gene: TRBD1
j_gene: TRBJ1-2
v_gene: TRBV9
CDR3nt: TGTGCCAGCAGCGTAGAGACAGGGCGGAGAGGAGGCTACACCTTC
CDR3aa: CASSVETGRRGGYTF

abundance: few
d_gene: NA
j_gene: TRBJ2-4
v_gene: TRBV6-1
CDR3nt: TGTGCCACCCAAAAGGCGCGACAGGTCGGCCCGGGAGCCAAAAACATTCAGTACTTC
CDR3aa: CATQKARQVGPGAKNIQYF

abundance: once
d_gene: TRBD1
j_gene: TRBJ1-1
v_gene: TRBV7-9
CDR3nt: TGTGCCAGCAGCTCCGGACAGGTCCACACTGAAGCTTTCTTT
CDR3aa: CASSSGQVHTEAFF

abundance: NA
d_gene: NA
j_gene: TRBJ1-4
v_gene: TRBV27
CDR3nt: TGTGCCAGCAGTTTTCGGGGTGGAAAACTGTTTTTT
CDR3aa: CASSFRGGKLFF

abundance: NA
d_gene: NA
j_gene: TRBJ2-6
v_gene: TRBV6-2/TRBV6-3
CDR3nt: TGTGCCAGCAACCCGGGTAGGGGGAGGTCTGGGGCCAACGTCCTGACTTTC
CDR3aa: CASNPGRGRSGANVLTF